The source of this T cell receptor beta chain is a study of metastatic and nonmetastatic thyroid tumors. Germline V lookup: CDR1 MRHNA, CDR2 SNTAGT. J was trimmed by 3 bases and V by 6 bases; bases with no gene match: 2. This CDR3 is 14 amino acids long. Thyroid surgery took place with no prior treatment in any patient. MiXCR re-clonotyped the PCR reads for TCRdb. This table holds roughly 6,000 clones, 33% found once. This clone is labeled as large. This clonotype originated in a male donor with papillary thyroid cancer or a benign thyroid nodule (not recorded which). Some clones in this sample may be carry-over from other donors' samples. Sequenced material: adjacent normal tissue. The chain employs TRBV6-4 and TRBJ2-2; 9 bases agree with TRBD2. CDR3 sequence reads: CASRRLADTGELFF. The DNA of the CDR3 is TGTGCCAGCAGAAGACTAGCGGACACCGGGGAGCTGTTTTTT.